One sample yielded the 15 T cell receptor beta chains listed below, sequenced in a study of control samples from healthy donors and cancer patients. This table comes from immunoSEQ multiplex PCR, and its TCRdb copy is limited to in-frame clones, with some not included. The table shows approximately 70,000 clones, with over 75% occurring only once. Specimen: blood. All receptors come from a woman aged 45-65 years in good health.

The chain couples TRBV19 to TRBJ2-7; no definite D call. Looked up from germline, CDR1 is LNHDA and CDR2 is SQIVND (reference sequence). The CDR3 contains 13 residues. V lost 5 bases to trimming and J lost 1 base, with 9 bases between them. CDR3 amino acids: CASSLHGSYEQYF. CDR3 bases: TGTGCCAGTAGTCTTCACGGATCCTACGAGCAGTACTTC.

This chain joins TRBV9 and TRBJ2-1; D is perhaps TRBD2 (5 bases). V dropped 3 bases and J dropped 0 bases, with 10 bases sitting between them. The CDR3 covers 15 residues. Per germline, CDR1 SGDLS and CDR2 YYNGEE. The chain's CDR3 is CASSGSASSYNEQFF. As DNA, the CDR3 is TGTGCCAGCAGCGGTAGCGCGAGCTCCTACAATGAGCAGTTCTTC. Filled out from reference TRBV9 and TRBJ2-1, the complete variable domain reads DSGVTQTPKHLITATGQRVTLRCSPRSGDLSVYWYQQSLDQGLQFLIQYYNGEERAKGNILERFSAQQFPDLHSELNLSSLELGDSALYFCASSGSASSYNEQFFGPGTRLTVL.

The chain joins TRBV30 to TRBJ2-5, with a weak D call TRBD2 (6 bases). V lost 3 bases to trimming and J lost 4 bases, with 18 bases between them. Looked up from germline, CDR1 is GTSNPN and CDR2 is SVGIG (reference sequence). This CDR3 has 15 amino acids. The CDR3 DNA sequence: TGTGCCTGGAGCGCGTTTCGGGGGAGAGGAGAGACCCAGTACTTC. Encoded protein: CAWSAFRGRGETQYF.

The V call is TRBV19, the J call TRBJ2-7, with 7 bases fitting TRBD1. Losses at the gene ends were 4 bases for V and 6 bases for J; bases not matched to a gene: 9. This CDR3 is built from 14 residues. Germline CDR1 and CDR2: LNHDA and SQIVND (reference sequence). CDR3 loop: CASSRQGVGREQYF. CDR3 DNA: TGTGCCAGTAGTAGACAGGGAGTCGGTCGCGAGCAGTACTTC.

The V call is TRBV7-9, the J call TRBJ2-1; D possibly uses TRBD1 or TRBD2 (5 bases each). CDR1 is SEHNR, CDR2 FQNEAQ, per germline (reference sequence). The germline V and J ends were trimmed by 2 bases and 2 bases, with 10 bases remaining between them. This CDR3 spans 15 amino acids. CDR3 sequence reads: CASSLFGDPYNEQFF. Here the CDR3 DNA reads TGTGCCAGCAGCTTATTTGGGGACCCCTACAATGAGCAGTTCTTC.

This clone appeared a single time. The junction departs from the called germline gene at one end, perhaps through a read error. This rearrangement joins TRBV18 to TRBJ2-3; 11 bases are shared with TRBD2. This CDR3 contains 20 residues. Germline-derived CDR1 and CDR2 are KGHSH and LQKENI. The CDR3 here is CASSPPWRGRIAGGPETQYF. The CDR3 DNA is TGTGCCAGCTCACCACCGTGGAGGGGAAGAATAGCGGGAGGGCCAGAAACGCAGTATTTT.

The chain carries TRBV5-5 and TRBJ1-4, with no clear D. The ends were cut back, 1 base at V and 5 bases at J, with 9 bases in the middle. CDR1 is SGHKS and CDR2 is YYEKEE in the germline V gene (reference sequence). The CDR3 contains 14 residues. CDR3 protein: CASSLTNWNEKLFF. Written as DNA, the CDR3 is TGTGCCAGCAGCTTGACAAATTGGAATGAAAAACTGTTTTTT. Variable domain in full (rest from reference TRBV5-5 and TRBJ1-4): DAGVTQSPTHLIKTRGQQVTLRCSPISGHKSVSWYQQVLGQGPQFIFQYYEKEERGRGNFPDRFSARQFPNYSSELNVNALLLGDSALYLCASSLTNWNEKLFFGSGTQLSVL.

The chain has TRBV27 and TRBJ2-7; possibly TRBD2 for D (5 bases). Deletions cut 8 bases from V and 2 bases from J, with 13 bases between. CDR1 is MNHEY and CDR2 is SMNVEV in the germline V gene (reference sequence). CDR3 length: 13 amino acids. CDR3 in DNA: TGTGCCAGCCAAGGACCGGGGACCTACGAGCAGTACTTC. This sequence encodes CASQGPGTYEQYF.

The chain combines TRBV27 with TRBJ2-7; 7 positions match TRBD1. Germline CDR1 reads MNHEY; CDR2 reads SMNVEV (reference sequence). The ends lost 6 bases at V and 3 bases at J; junction bases unmatched: 11. The CDR3 loop spans 15 amino acids. The CDR3 coding sequence is TGTGCCAGCAGCCTTGTGGGACAGAACCGCTACGAGCAGTACTTC. Its protein product is CASSLVGQNRYEQYF.

V is TRBV9 and J is TRBJ2-5; 14 bases align to TRBD2. The ends lost 5 bases at V and 7 bases at J; junction bases unmatched: 16. Germline loops: CDR1 SGDLS, CDR2 YYNGEE. The CDR3 spans 18 residues. As DNA, the CDR3 is TGTGCCAGCAGTCCCGGGACTAGCGGGAGACCGGGGACCTGGACCCAGTACTTC. Translated: CASSPGTSGRPGTWTQYF.

This clone appeared a single time. This chain uses TRBV18 with TRBJ2-2, with a weak D call TRBD1 (6 bases). CDR1 is KGHSH, CDR2 LQKENI, per germline. The CDR3 is 13 residues long. Trimming removed 3 bases at V and 8 bases at J, with 10 bases between. CDR3 sequence reads: CASSPTGQGELFF. DNA of the CDR3: TGTGCCAGCTCACCGACCGGACAGGGGGAGCTGTTTTTT. Looking up the rest from reference TRBV18 and TRBJ2-2 gives the full variable domain: NAGVMQNPRHLVRRRGQEARLRCSPMKGHSHVYWYRQLPEEGLKFMVYLQKENIIDESGMPKERFSAEFPKEGPSILRIQQVVRGDSAAYFCASSPTGQGELFFGEGSRLTVL.

V is TRBV7-9 and J is TRBJ2-1; TRBD2 aligns across 10 bases. The J segment lost 6 bases and the V segment lost 1 base, leaving 6 bases of the junction unmatched. CDR1 and CDR2 from the germline V gene are SEHNR and FQNEAQ (reference sequence). This CDR3 is built from 16 residues. CDR3 DNA sequence: TGTGCCAGCAGCTTAGTGAGCGGGAGGGGGGGCAATGAGCAGTTCTTC. Translated: CASSLVSGRGGNEQFF.

A remark on this clone: Other DNA sequences within the sample encode an identical CDR3. CDR3 in amino acids: CASSFSGPYEQYF. Here the CDR3 DNA reads TGTGCCAGCAGTTTTTCCGGGCCCTACGAGCAGTACTTC. The chain combines TRBV28 with TRBJ2-7; D is uncertain. The germline V and J ends were trimmed by 3 bases and 2 bases, with 8 bases remaining between them. Germline V gene data show CDR1 as MDHEN and CDR2 as SYDVKM. The CDR3 consists of 13 residues.

V and J are TRBV27 and TRBJ2-1, with 9 bases fitting TRBD2. The CDR3 is 17 residues long. Trimming cost V 4 bases and J 7 bases; bases outside gene matches: 14. CDR1 and CDR2 from the germline V gene are MNHEY and SMNVEV (reference sequence). For the CDR3, the DNA is TGTGCCAGCAGTTCCACCCGACTAGCGGAATGGGGGAATGAGCAGTTCTTC. Its protein product is CASSSTRLAEWGNEQFF.

This sequence joins TRBV7-8 and TRBJ2-1; D is undetermined. The CDR3 has 12 residues. From germline, CDR1 is SGHVS and CDR2 FQNEAQ. Trimming pared 1 base from V and 5 bases from J, leaving 3 bases between. CDR3 DNA sequence: TGTGCCAGCAGCTTAGGTCACAATGAGCAGTTCTTC. This gives the protein CASSLGHNEQFF.